The 26 T cell receptor beta chains listed next were all sequenced from one sample in a study of shared clonotypes between healthy human individuals. Using immunoSEQ multiplex PCR, the repertoire was profiled, and TCRdb retains in-frame clones only, with some absent. The sample consists of roughly 2,000,000 clones, roughly 95% of them appearing once. In the naive CD8 group, cells lacked CD45RO and were positively selected for CCR7, so terminally differentiated effector memory CD45RA+ cells were left out. Sequencing was performed on naive CD8+ T cells sorted from blood. All receptors come from a man younger than 35 in good health.

This clone was seen just once. The chain has TRBV4-1 and TRBJ2-3; the match to TRBD1 covers 8 bases. Germline-derived CDR1 and CDR2 are MGHRA and YSYEKL. Germline trimming cut 3 bases from V and 2 bases from J; bases unmatched to any gene: 10. There are 17 residues in the CDR3. The CDR3 sequence is CASSQDPGQGDTDTQYF. The CDR3 DNA reads TGCGCCAGCAGCCAGGACCCTGGACAGGGTGACACAGATACGCAGTATTTT.

This chain connects TRBV6-1 to TRBJ1-2, with 7 bases that match TRBD1. J was trimmed by 0 bases and V by 4 bases; bases with no gene match: 5. CDR3 length: 15 residues. CDR1 is MNHNS, CDR2 SASEGT, per germline. This chain's CDR3 is CASSGGTVPNYGYTF. The DNA of the CDR3 is TGTGCCAGCAGTGGAGGGACAGTCCCTAACTATGGCTACACCTTC.

Comment on this clone: A much larger clone is a single base away; this may be a read error. The CDR3: CASSYYGELFF. The CDR3 nucleotides read TGTGCCAGCAGTTACTACGGGGAGCTGTTTTTT. This chain connects TRBV6-6 to TRBJ2-2; D is unclear. This CDR3 contains 11 residues. Germline lookup yields CDR1 MNHNY and CDR2 SVGAGI (reference sequence). V was clipped by 1 base and J by 7 bases, with 1 base between them.

V and J are TRBV6-1 and TRBJ2-7; TRBD1 matches 7 bases. Germline CDR1 MNHNS, CDR2 SASEGT. The CDR3 consists of 15 residues. V lost 5 bases to trimming and J lost 0 bases; unmatched junction nucleotides: 7. The CDR3 here is CASSPPDRISYEQYF. CDR3 DNA sequence: TGTGCCAGCAGTCCTCCGGACAGGATCTCCTACGAGCAGTACTTC.

This clone appeared a few times. The chain carries TRBV7-2 and TRBJ1-1; TRBD1 might be the D (5 bases). With 5 bases removed from V and 6 bases from J, the gap between germline ends came to 16 bases. The CDR3 has 14 amino acids. The germline CDR1 and CDR2 sequences are SGHTA and FQGNSA. The CDR3 coding sequence is TGTGCCAGCAGCGCCCTCCCCGGGGGGGCTGAAGCTTTCTTT. Its protein product is CASSALPGGAEAFF.

The chain employs TRBV19 and TRBJ1-1; 9 nucleotides match TRBD1. Germline lookup yields CDR1 LNHDA and CDR2 SQIVND (reference sequence). Trimming removed 3 bases from V and 3 bases from J; junction bases left unmatched: 5. There are 15 residues in the CDR3. The CDR3 DNA reads TGTGCCAGTAGTATTTTCGACAGGGGGGACACTGAAGCTTTCTTT. Translated: CASSIFDRGDTEAFF.

In this sample, this clone turned up once. CDR3 nucleotides: TGTGCCAGCAGCTTTAGCGGGGGGGCCGACGAGCAGTACTTC. Translation gives CASSFSGGADEQYF. V and J are TRBV7-8 and TRBJ2-7, with 11 bases matching TRBD2. The germline gives CDR1 SGHVS, CDR2 FQNEAQ. The V gene end was trimmed by 3 bases and the J gene end by 5 bases; junction bases not matched to a gene: 3. The CDR3 is made up of 14 amino acids. The whole variable domain, filled in from reference TRBV7-8 and TRBJ2-7, reads GAGVSQSPRYKVAKRGQDVALRCDPISGHVSLFWYQQALGQGPEFLTYFQNEAQLDKSGLPSDRFFAERPEGSVSTLKIQRTQQEDSAVYLCASSFSGGADEQYFGPGTRLTVT.

The chain uses TRBV7-2 and TRBJ1-1; D is possibly TRBD1 (5 bases). In germline, CDR1 is SGHTA, CDR2 FQGNSA. CDR3 size: 16 residues. Trimming removed 1 base from V and 1 base from J, with 13 bases in between. The CDR3 DNA reads TGTGCCAGCAGCTTAGTGGGGGAGGGCTGGAACACTGAAGCTTTCTTT. Protein product: CASSLVGEGWNTEAFF.

With respect to this clone: Different DNA sequences within this sample yield the same CDR3. The rearrangement links TRBV9 to TRBJ2-7; TRBD2 matches at 8 bases. Germline V gives CDR1 SGDLS, CDR2 YYNGEE. Trimming removed 0 bases from V and 4 bases from J; junction bases left unmatched: 3. This CDR3 region has 14 residues. The CDR3 DNA follows: TGTGCCAGCAGCGTAGACGGGGGGGCGTACGAGCAGTACTTC. Amino acid sequence: CASSVDGGAYEQYF.

The V gene is TRBV5-1, the J gene TRBJ1-2; D call uncertain. Looked up from germline, CDR1 is SGHRS and CDR2 is YFSETQ. The CDR3 is 13 amino acids. The V gene lost 4 bases and the J gene lost 5 bases, with 12 bases spanning the gap. CDR3 residues: CASSPSEVYGYTF. The CDR3 coding sequence is TGCGCCAGCAGCCCCTCCGAGGTTTATGGCTACACCTTC.

V and J are TRBV11-2 and TRBJ2-1; the match to TRBD2 covers 8 bases. The junction had 9 bases not matched to a gene; V was cut back by 4 bases and J by 4 bases. Germline assignment: CDR1 SGHAT and CDR2 FQNNGV. The CDR3 consists of 16 residues. CDR3 in DNA: TGTGCCAGCAGCTCAGGGGAACTAGCGGCGTACAATGAGCAGTTCTTC. Its protein is CASSSGELAAYNEQFF.

The chain employs TRBV7-8 and TRBJ2-3; maybe TRBD1 (6 bases). Germline CDR1 is SGHVS and CDR2 is FQNEAQ. The CDR3 contains 14 residues. Trimming took off 2 bases at V and 4 bases at J, with 10 bases between the two ends. The CDR3 DNA sequence: TGTGCCAGCAGCTTAATACAGGGCCCAGATACGCAGTATTTT. It translates to CASSLIQGPDTQYF.

V is TRBV13 and J is TRBJ2-5, with D hard to call. V was cut by 4 bases and J by 5 bases, with 11 bases left in between. Germline lookup yields CDR1 PRHDT and CDR2 FYEKMQ (reference sequence). This CDR3 comprises 13 residues. The CDR3 reads CASSYPSTETQYF. The CDR3 DNA reads TGTGCCAGCAGCTACCCCTCTACGGAGACCCAGTACTTC.

The chain recombines TRBV27 with TRBJ2-6, with a tentative D call TRBD2 (6 bases). This CDR3 is built from 17 residues. Germline loops: CDR1 MNHEY, CDR2 SMNVEV (reference sequence). V lost 3 bases, J lost 3 bases, and 15 bases lay in between. In DNA form, the CDR3 reads TGTGCCAGCAGTTTTACGGGAGCTGGCGGTGGGGCCAACGTCCTGACTTTC. Amino acids: CASSFTGAGGGANVLTF.

This chain links TRBV5-1 with TRBJ1-2; D is possibly TRBD1 (6 bases). The CDR3 runs to 15 residues. Germline V gives CDR1 SGHRS, CDR2 YFSETQ. V was trimmed by 4 bases and J by 2 bases, leaving 15 bases between them. CDR3: CASSPLPDRNYGYTF. The CDR3 DNA sequence: TGCGCCAGCAGCCCCTTACCCGACAGGAACTATGGCTACACCTTC.

This clone was seen a few times. A junction boundary mismatches the germline segment, possibly from a read error. This sequence joins TRBV19 and TRBJ1-1, with no clear D. The CDR3 contains 12 residues. Germline V gene sequence: CDR1 LNHDA, CDR2 SQIVND (reference sequence). The CDR3 is CASSIGDGRGLF. CDR3 nucleotides: TGTGCCAGTAGTATTGGTGACGGTCGAGGTCTCTTT.

The chain links TRBV4-1 to TRBJ1-2, with a tentative D call TRBD1 (6 bases). This CDR3 comprises 18 residues. Germline V gene lookup returns CDR1 MGHRA and CDR2 YSYEKL. V was clipped by 0 bases and J by 4 bases, with 21 bases between them. The CDR3, as DNA: TGCGCCAGCAGCCAAGAGTTGTCCGGGACATCAGAAAGCTATGGCTACACCTTC. Residues: CASSQELSGTSESYGYTF.

On this clone: At the DNA level, this CDR3 is encoded by other sequences in the same sample as well. This chain uses TRBV29-1 with TRBJ2-3, with 9 nucleotides matching TRBD2. There are 13 residues in the CDR3. Germline lookup yields CDR1 SQVTM and CDR2 ANQGSEA. The V and J ends lost 7 bases and 1 base, in that order; junction bases with no gene match: 3. The CDR3 region is CSAIAGGTDTQYF. As DNA, the CDR3 is TGCAGCGCCATAGCGGGAGGCACAGATACGCAGTATTTT.

The rearrangement links TRBV5-4 to TRBJ2-1, with TRBD1 matching over 9 bases. This CDR3 is built from 15 residues. CDR1 and CDR2 (germline): SGHNT, YYREEE (reference sequence). V shed 4 bases and J 10 bases; nucleotides not matched to a gene: 12. The CDR3 DNA sequence: TGTGCCAGCAGCCTCCTGGGGACAGGGCTTTTGGAGCAGTTCTTC. Translating it yields CASSLLGTGLLEQFF.

The J gene is TRBJ1-1, the V gene TRBV28, with unresolved D. CDR3 size: 16 residues. V dropped 7 bases and J dropped 0 bases, with 18 bases sitting between them. The germline gives CDR1 MDHEN, CDR2 SYDVKM. CDR3 loop: CASTHGSGRMNTEAFF. The DNA of the CDR3 is TGTGCCAGCACCCATGGGAGCGGCAGAATGAACACTGAAGCTTTCTTT.

The J gene is TRBJ2-7, the V gene TRBV4-1; a weak D match, TRBD2 (6 bases). CDR1 and CDR2 from the germline V gene are MGHRA and YSYEKL. CDR3 size: 18 residues. V was trimmed by 3 bases and J by 0 bases, leaving 21 bases between them. CDR3 bases: TGCGCCAGCAGCCAGAAAGACAGCCGGGACTCCTTCTCCTACGAGCAGTACTTC. It encodes CASSQKDSRDSFSYEQYF.

The J gene is TRBJ2-7, the V gene TRBV6-6, with D tentatively TRBD1 (6 bases). V shed 0 bases and J shed 0 bases, with 12 bases lying between them. CDR1 is MNHNY and CDR2 is SVGAGI in the germline V gene (reference sequence). The CDR3 loop spans 16 amino acids. CDR3 region: CASSYSQGRRSYEQYF. The CDR3 bases are TGTGCCAGCAGTTACTCCCAGGGGCGACGCTCCTACGAGCAGTACTTC.

The chain joins TRBV30 to TRBJ2-3; 7 positions match TRBD1. The trim removed 0 bases at V and 4 bases at J, leaving 4 bases unmatched. Per germline, CDR1 GTSNPN and CDR2 SVGIG (reference sequence). CDR3 length equals 14 residues. The CDR3 region is CAWSVGGVPDTQYF. The DNA for the CDR3 is TGTGCCTGGAGTGTAGGGGGCGTCCCAGATACGCAGTATTTT.

V usage is TRBV6-1 and J usage is TRBJ2-2; 9 bases align to TRBD1. Germline V gene lookup returns CDR1 MNHNS and CDR2 SASEGT. V dropped 4 bases and J dropped 9; count of bases not matched to a gene: 9. The CDR3 contains 15 residues. The CDR3 sequence: CASSVGQGTLRELFF. The CDR3 nucleotides are TGTGCCAGCAGTGTAGGACAGGGGACTTTAAGGGAGCTGTTTTTT.

The table lists this clone with a count of one. This chain links TRBV7-2 with TRBJ2-3; 8 positions agree with TRBD1. V lost 5 bases, J lost 0 bases, and 4 bases stayed unmatched. The CDR3 is 15 residues long. CDR1 is SGHTA and CDR2 is FQGNSA in the germline V gene. In DNA, the CDR3 is TGTGCCAGCAGCCACTGGGACAGGAGCACAGATACGCAGTATTTT. Encoded protein: CASSHWDRSTDTQYF.

The chain carries TRBV4-1 and TRBJ2-7; D assignment may be TRBD1 or TRBD2 (5 bases each). Germline assignment: CDR1 MGHRA and CDR2 YSYEKL. CDR3 length equals 14 residues. Deletions cut 1 base from V and 5 bases from J, with 12 bases between. CDR3 in amino acids: CASSQVFGTNEQYF. The CDR3 nucleotides are TGCGCCAGCAGCCAAGTATTCGGGACCAACGAGCAGTACTTC.